The rows below give T cell receptor beta chains drawn from one sample of a study of PD-1 blockade in classical Hodgkin lymphoma. Sequencing was performed with immunoSEQ multiplex PCR; in TCRdb, only in-frame clones are kept and a portion is missing. Of around 40,000 clones listed, about three quarters are singletons. Sequencing used peripheral blood mononuclear cells (PBMCs), obtained at baseline. The source of these receptors is a human donor with classical Hodgkin lymphoma. Each CDR3 is given without its conserved first and last residue.

CDR3: ASAGQALGQY
J: TRBJ2-7
V: TRBV2

CDR3: ASSSRGTEAF
J: TRBJ1-1
V: TRBV7-6

CDR3: ASSPRTVTYEQY
J: TRBJ2-7
V: TRBV4-1

CDR3: ASSTTGTSTDTQY
J: TRBJ2-3
V: TRBV11-2

CDR3: ASSSGRDYPVLSSNEKLF
J: TRBJ1-4
V: TRBV2

CDR3: ASSGTANYGYT
J: TRBJ1-2
V: TRBV6-6

CDR3: ASSLGASGGPSTDTQY
J: TRBJ2-3
V: TRBV7-2

CDR3: ASSSIRPSWTGELF
J: TRBJ2-2
V: TRBV28

CDR3: ASSRSARGEQY
J: TRBJ2-7
V: TRBV6-9

CDR3: SAEGGGTDTQY
J: TRBJ2-3
V: TRBV29-1

CDR3: ASSLEDRRNSPLH
J: TRBJ1-6
V: TRBV7-4

CDR3: ASSPNSPNTGELF
J: TRBJ2-2
V: TRBV7-9